The clone carrying this TCR beta chain turned up a few times. Its specificity is not known. All of the isolated RNA was reverse transcribed, so expressed TCRB transcripts were sequenced. Only in-frame clones appear in the TCRdb table, and some are missing; sequencing was by immunoSEQ multiplex PCR. The table includes some 250,000 clones, approximately 11% detected once. Trimming pared 2 bases from V and 7 bases from J, leaving 8 bases between. Germline V lookup: CDR1 SGHTA, CDR2 FQGNSA. CDR3 size: 13 residues. This sample was included in a study of beta chain features in type 1 diabetes. Study summary: Across the samples, more than 85 million sorted cells were examined in total. Findings and limits, study-wide: Within the patient group, naive, central memory and Treg TCRB repertoires appeared more similar to each other than within healthy donors. Lower insertion and higher deletion counts appeared at VDJ junctions in type 1 diabetes patients. Shortening that was moderate but significant affected the TCRB CDR3s of Type 1 diabetes patients in all four CD4+ subsets.

The sequenced sample consisted of naive CD4+ T cells from blood. V usage is TRBV7-2 and J usage is TRBJ1-4; maybe TRBD1 (5 bases). This TCR derives from a man under 40 with type 1 diabetes. CDR3 DNA: TGTGCCAGCAGCTTAAGCAGGGCTGAAAAACTGTTTTTT. This gives the protein CASSLSRAEKLFF.